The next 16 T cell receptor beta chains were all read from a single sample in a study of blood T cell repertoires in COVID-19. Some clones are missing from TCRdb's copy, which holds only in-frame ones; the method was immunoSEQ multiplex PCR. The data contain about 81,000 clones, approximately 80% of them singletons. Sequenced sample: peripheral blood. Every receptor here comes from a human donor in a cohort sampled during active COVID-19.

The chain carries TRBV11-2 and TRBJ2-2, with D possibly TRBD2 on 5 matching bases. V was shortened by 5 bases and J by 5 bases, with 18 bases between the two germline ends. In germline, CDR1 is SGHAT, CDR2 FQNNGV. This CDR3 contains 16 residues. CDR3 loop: CASSPPGLRRTGELFF. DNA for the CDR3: TGTGCCAGCAGCCCGCCGGGTCTCAGGAGGACCGGGGAGCTGTTTTTT. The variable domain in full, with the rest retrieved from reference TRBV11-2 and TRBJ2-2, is EAGVAQSPRYKIIEKRQSVAFWCNPISGHATLYWYQQILGQGPKLLIQFQNNGVVDDSQLPKDRFSAERLKGVDSTLKIQPAKLEDSAVYLCASSPPGLRRTGELFFGEGSRLTVL.

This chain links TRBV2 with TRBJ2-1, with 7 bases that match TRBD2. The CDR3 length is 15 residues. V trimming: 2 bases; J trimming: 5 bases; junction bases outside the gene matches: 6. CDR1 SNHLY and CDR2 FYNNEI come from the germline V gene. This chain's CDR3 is CASSESRGRDNEQFF. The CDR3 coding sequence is TGTGCCAGCAGTGAATCGCGGGGGAGAGACAATGAGCAGTTCTTC.

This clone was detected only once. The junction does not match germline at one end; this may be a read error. The CDR3 is CASSLYPGGAYEQYF. The CDR3 coding sequence is TGTGCAAGCAGCTTATATCCGGGGGGGGCCTACGAGCAGTACTTC. V and J are TRBV7-6 and TRBJ2-7; 8 nucleotides match TRBD2. The CDR3 runs to 15 residues. Germline CDR1 reads SGHVS; CDR2 reads FNYEAQ.

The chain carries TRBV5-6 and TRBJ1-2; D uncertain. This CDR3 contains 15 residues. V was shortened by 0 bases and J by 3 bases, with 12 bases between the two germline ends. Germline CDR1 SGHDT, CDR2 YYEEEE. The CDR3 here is CASSLGTLVDYGYTF. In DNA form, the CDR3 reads TGTGCCAGCAGCTTGGGGACTCTTGTAGACTATGGCTACACCTTC. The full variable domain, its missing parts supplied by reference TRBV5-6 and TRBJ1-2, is DAGVTQSPTHLIKTRGQQVTLRCSPKSGHDTVSWYQQALGQGPQFIFQYYEEEERQRGNFPDRFSGHQFPNYSSELNVNALLLGDSALYLCASSLGTLVDYGYTFGSGTRLTVV.

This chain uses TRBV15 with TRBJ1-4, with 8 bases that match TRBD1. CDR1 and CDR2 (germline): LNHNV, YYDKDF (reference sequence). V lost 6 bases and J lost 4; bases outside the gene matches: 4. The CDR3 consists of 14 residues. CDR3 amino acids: CATRNRGSNEKLFF. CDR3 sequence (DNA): TGTGCCACCAGGAACAGGGGGAGTAATGAAAAACTGTTTTTT.

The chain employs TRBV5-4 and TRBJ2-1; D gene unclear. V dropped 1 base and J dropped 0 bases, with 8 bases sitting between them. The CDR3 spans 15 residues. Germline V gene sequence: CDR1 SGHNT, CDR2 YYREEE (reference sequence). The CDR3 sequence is CASSLWASSYNEQFF. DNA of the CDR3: TGTGCCAGCAGCTTGTGGGCAAGCTCCTACAATGAGCAGTTCTTC. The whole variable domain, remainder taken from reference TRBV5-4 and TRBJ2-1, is ETGVTQSPTHLIKTRGQQVTLRCSSQSGHNTVSWYQQALGQGPQFIFQYYREEENGRGNFPPRFSGLQFPNYSSELNVNALELDDSALYLCASSLWASSYNEQFFGPGTRLTVL.

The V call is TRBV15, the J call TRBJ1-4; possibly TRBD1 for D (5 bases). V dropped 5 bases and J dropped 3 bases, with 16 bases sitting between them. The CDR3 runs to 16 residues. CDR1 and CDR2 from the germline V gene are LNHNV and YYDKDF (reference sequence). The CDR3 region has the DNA TGTGCCACCAGCCGGCCCGCATTAGGGGCTAATGAAAAACTGTTTTTT. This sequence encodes CATSRPALGANEKLFF.

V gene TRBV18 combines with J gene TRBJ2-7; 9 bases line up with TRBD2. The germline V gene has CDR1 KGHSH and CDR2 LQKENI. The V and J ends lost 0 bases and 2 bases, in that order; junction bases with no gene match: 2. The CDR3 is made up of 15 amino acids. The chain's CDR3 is CASSPPSGGPYEQYF. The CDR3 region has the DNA TGTGCCAGCTCACCACCTAGCGGGGGCCCCTACGAGCAGTACTTC. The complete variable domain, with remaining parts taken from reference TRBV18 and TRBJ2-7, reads NAGVMQNPRHLVRRRGQEARLRCSPMKGHSHVYWYRQLPEEGLKFMVYLQKENIIDESGMPKERFSAEFPKEGPSILRIQQVVRGDSAAYFCASSPPSGGPYEQYFGPGTRLTVT.

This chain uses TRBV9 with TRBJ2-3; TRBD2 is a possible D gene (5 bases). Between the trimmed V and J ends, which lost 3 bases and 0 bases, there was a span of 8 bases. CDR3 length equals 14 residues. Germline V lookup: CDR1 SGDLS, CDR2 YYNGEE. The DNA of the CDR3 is TGTGCCAGCAGCGGGACTCAAAGCACAGATACGCAGTATTTT. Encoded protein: CASSGTQSTDTQYF.

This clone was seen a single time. The CDR3 loop reads CAITSRTSGGHEQYF. CDR3 DNA: TGTGCCATCACCAGCCGGACTAGCGGGGGGCACGAGCAGTACTTC. The V call is TRBV10-3, the J call TRBJ2-7, with 14 bases identical to TRBD2. V lost 7 bases to trimming and J lost 5 bases; unmatched junction nucleotides: 7. In germline, CDR1 is ENHRY, CDR2 SYGVKD. The CDR3 has 15 residues.

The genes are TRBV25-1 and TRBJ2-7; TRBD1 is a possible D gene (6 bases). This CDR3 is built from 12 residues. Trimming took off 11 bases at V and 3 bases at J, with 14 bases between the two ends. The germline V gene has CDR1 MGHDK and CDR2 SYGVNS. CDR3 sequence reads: CAVQDRFYEQYF. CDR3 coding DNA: TGTGCCGTACAAGACAGGTTCTACGAGCAGTACTTC.

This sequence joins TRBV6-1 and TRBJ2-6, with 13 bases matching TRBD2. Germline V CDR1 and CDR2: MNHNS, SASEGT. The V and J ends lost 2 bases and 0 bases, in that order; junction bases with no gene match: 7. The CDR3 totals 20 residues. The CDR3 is CASSERTSGGPLSGANVLTF. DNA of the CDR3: TGTGCCAGCAGTGAACGGACTAGCGGGGGACCCCTCTCTGGGGCCAACGTCCTGACTTTC.

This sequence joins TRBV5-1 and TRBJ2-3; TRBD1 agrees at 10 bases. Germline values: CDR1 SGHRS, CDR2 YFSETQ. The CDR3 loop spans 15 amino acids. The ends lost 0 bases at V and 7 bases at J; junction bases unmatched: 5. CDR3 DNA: TGCGCCAGCAGCTTGGCCGGGACAGGGGTGAATACGCAGTATTTT. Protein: CASSLAGTGVNTQYF.

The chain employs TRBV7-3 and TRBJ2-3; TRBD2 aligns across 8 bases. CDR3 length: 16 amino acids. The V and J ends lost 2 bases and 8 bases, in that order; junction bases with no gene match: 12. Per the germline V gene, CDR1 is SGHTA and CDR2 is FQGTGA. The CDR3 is CASSLESGGHIGTQYF. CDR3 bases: TGTGCCAGCAGCTTAGAAAGCGGGGGACATATCGGTACGCAGTATTTT.

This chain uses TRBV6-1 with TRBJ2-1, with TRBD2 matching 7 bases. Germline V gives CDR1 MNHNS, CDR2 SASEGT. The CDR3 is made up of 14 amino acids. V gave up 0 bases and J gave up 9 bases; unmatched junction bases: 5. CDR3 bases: TGTGCCAGCAGTGAAGCGGGGGGGGGTAGTGAGCAGTTCTTC. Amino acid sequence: CASSEAGGGSEQFF.

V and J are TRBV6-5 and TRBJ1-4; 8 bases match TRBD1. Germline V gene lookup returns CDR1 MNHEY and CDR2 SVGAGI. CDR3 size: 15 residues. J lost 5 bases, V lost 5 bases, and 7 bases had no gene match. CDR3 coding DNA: TGTGCCAGCAGTCCACGACAGGGGCCCAATGAAAAACTGTTTTTT. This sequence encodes CASSPRQGPNEKLFF.